What follows describes a single T cell receptor (beta chain). Germline V lookup: CDR1 SGHVS, CDR2 FQNEAQ. The trim removed 4 bases at V and 4 bases at J, leaving 4 bases unmatched. CDR3 length equals 14 residues. The sample is drawn from a study of blood T cell repertoires in COVID-19. In the study overall: Samples came from the United States, Italy and Spain, spanning acute and convalescent COVID-19.

Authors' data handling: Using reference gene primer amplification, nucleated cell counts were estimated. Repertoires were generated with immunoSEQ multiplex PCR, while TCRdb's copy carries only in-frame clones and drops some. Clone size and V and J calls were adopted from that table, with D and trimming inferred from the DNA. This table has 150,000 to 200,000 clones, 60% to 85% appearing once. Sample: peripheral blood. The TCR sequence derives from a man between 60 and 70 years old with acute or convalescent COVID-19. The rearrangement links TRBV7-8 to TRBJ2-5; TRBD1 agrees at 9 bases. CDR3 protein: CASSSTGGGETQYF. Here the CDR3 DNA reads TGTGCCAGCAGCTCCACAGGGGGCGGAGAGACCCAGTACTTC.